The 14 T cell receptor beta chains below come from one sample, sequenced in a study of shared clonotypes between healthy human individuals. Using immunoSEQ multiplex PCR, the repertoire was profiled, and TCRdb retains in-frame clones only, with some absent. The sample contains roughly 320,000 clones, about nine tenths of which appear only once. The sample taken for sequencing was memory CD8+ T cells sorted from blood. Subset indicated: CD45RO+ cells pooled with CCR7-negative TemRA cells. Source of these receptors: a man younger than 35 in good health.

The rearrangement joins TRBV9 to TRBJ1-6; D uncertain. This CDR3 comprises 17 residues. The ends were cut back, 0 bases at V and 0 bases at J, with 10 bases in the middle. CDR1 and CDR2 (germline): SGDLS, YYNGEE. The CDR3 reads CASSVEEISSYNSPLHF. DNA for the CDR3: TGTGCCAGCAGCGTAGAGGAGATTAGCTCCTATAATTCACCCCTCCACTTT.

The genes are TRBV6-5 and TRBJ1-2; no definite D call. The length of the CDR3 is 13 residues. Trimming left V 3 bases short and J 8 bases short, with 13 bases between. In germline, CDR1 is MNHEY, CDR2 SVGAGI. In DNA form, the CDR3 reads TGTGCCAGCAGTTATTTAGGAGAAGCCGGCTACACCTTC. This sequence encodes CASSYLGEAGYTF.

The CDR3 sequence is CASSEWYEQYF. In DNA form, the CDR3 reads TGTGCCAGCAGTGAATGGTACGAGCAGTACTTC. The chain couples TRBV2 to TRBJ2-7; D call uncertain. The germline V gene has CDR1 SNHLY and CDR2 FYNNEI. Deletions cut 2 bases from V and 4 bases from J, with 3 bases between. There are 11 residues in the CDR3.

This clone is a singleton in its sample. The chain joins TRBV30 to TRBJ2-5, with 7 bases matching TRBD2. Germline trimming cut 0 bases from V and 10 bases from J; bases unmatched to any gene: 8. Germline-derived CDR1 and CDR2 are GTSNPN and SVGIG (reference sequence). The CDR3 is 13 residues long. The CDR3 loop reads CAWSVFGGGDQYF. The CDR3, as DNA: TGTGCCTGGAGTGTTTTCGGTGGGGGGGACCAGTACTTC.

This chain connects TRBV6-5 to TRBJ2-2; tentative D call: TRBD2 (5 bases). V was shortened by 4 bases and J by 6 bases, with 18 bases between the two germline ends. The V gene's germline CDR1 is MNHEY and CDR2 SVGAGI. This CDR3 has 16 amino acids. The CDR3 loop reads CASSLAGIDASGELFF. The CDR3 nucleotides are TGTGCCAGCAGTTTGGCCGGGATCGATGCGTCCGGGGAGCTGTTTTTT.

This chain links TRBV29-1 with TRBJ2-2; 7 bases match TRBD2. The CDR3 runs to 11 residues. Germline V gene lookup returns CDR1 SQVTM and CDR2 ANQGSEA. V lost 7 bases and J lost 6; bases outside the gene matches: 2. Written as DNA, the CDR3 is TGCAGCGGCCGGGGGGCCGGGGAGCTGTTTTTT. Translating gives CSGRGAGELFF.

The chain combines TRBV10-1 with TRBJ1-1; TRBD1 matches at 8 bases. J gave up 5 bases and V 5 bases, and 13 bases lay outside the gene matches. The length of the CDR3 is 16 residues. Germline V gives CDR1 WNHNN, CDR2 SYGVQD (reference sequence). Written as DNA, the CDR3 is TGCGCCAGCAGTACCCGGGTGGGCAGGGGGCTTACTGAAGCTTTCTTT. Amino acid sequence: CASSTRVGRGLTEAFF.

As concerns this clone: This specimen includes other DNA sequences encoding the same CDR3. DNA for the CDR3: TGTGCCAGCAGCTTAGCAGGGGCCACCTACGAGCAGTACTTC. Translated, it gives CASSLAGATYEQYF. V usage is TRBV7-8 and J usage is TRBJ2-7, with D perhaps TRBD1 (5 bases). Germline V gene sequence: CDR1 SGHVS, CDR2 FQNEAQ. With 0 bases removed from V and 2 bases from J, the gap between germline ends came to 8 bases. This CDR3 spans 14 amino acids.

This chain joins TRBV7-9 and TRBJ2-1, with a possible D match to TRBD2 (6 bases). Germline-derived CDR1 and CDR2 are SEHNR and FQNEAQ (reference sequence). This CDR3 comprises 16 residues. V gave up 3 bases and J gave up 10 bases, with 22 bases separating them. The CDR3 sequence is CASSFPTSSVSREQFF. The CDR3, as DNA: TGTGCCAGCAGCTTCCCGACTAGTTCGGTCTCGAGGGAGCAGTTCTTC.

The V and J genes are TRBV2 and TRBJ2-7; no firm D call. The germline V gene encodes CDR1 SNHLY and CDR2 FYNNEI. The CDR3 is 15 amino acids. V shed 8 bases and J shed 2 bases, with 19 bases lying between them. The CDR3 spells CASDRSDRVAYEQYF. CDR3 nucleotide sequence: TGTGCCAGCGACCGCTCGGACCGAGTTGCCTACGAGCAGTACTTC.

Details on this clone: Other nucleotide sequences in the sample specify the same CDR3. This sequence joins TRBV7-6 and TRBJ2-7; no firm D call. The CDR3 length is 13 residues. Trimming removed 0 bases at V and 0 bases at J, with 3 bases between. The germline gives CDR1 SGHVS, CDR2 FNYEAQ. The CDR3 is CASSLADSYEQYF. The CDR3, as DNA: TGTGCCAGCAGCTTAGCGGACTCCTACGAGCAGTACTTC.

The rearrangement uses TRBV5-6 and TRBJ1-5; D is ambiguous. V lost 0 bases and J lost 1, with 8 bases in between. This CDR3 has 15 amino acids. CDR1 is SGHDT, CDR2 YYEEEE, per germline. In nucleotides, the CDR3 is TGTGCCAGCAGCTTGGGGGGTGGGAGCAATCAGCCCCAGCATTTT. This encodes CASSLGGGSNQPQHF.

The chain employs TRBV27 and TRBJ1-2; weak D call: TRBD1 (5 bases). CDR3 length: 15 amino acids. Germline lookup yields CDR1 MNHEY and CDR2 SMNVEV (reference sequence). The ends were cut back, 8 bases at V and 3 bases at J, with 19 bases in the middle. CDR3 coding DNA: TGTGCCAGCGCCCTTAATACCCCGGGACACTATGGCTACACCTTC. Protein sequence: CASALNTPGHYGYTF.

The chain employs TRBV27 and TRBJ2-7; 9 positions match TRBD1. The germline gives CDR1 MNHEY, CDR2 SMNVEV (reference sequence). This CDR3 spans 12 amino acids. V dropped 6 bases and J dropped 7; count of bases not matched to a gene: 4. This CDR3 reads CASRTGGWEQYF. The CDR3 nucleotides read TGTGCCAGCAGGACAGGGGGGTGGGAGCAGTACTTC.